These 22 T cell receptor beta chains were all obtained from the same sample, sequenced in a study of T-cell reconstitution after alpha-beta-depleted transplantation in children. Preparation of the TCRbeta library was carried out with unique molecular identifiers. Each CDR3 protein is one row after TCRdb ran MiXCR on the PCR reads. The sample carries over 300,000 distinct CDR3 sequences, approximately 10% recorded once. Sample: PBMCs from the stem cell graft donor, taken from the stem cell graft. These TCRs come from a human donor who donated a stem cell graft to a child with acute lymphoblastic leukemia.

The chain recombines TRBV4-3 with TRBJ1-2; D remains unclear. CDR1 and CDR2 (germline): LGHNA, YSLEER. V gave up 5 bases and J gave up 7 bases, with 26 bases separating them. The CDR3 length is 17 residues. The CDR3 nucleotides read TGCGCCAGCAGCTACCTCCTGGAGGAAGGCTTGAAGGGTGGCTACACCTTC. It encodes CASSYLLEEGLKGGYTF.

V and J are TRBV7-9 and TRBJ2-5, with D perhaps TRBD2 (6 bases). This CDR3 is built from 17 residues. Trimming took 5 bases from V and 7 from J, leaving 26 bases between them. The germline V gene encodes CDR1 SEHNR and CDR2 FQNEAQ (reference sequence). CDR3 region: CASSHRDWERGEGTQYF. The CDR3 region has the DNA TGTGCCAGCAGCCATAGGGACTGGGAAAGGGGAGAGGGGACCCAGTACTTC.

This clonotype was counted a few times. The gene calls are TRBV18 and TRBJ1-1; 7 positions agree with TRBD1. CDR1 is KGHSH, CDR2 LQKENI, per germline. This CDR3 is 16 amino acids long. The ends lost 6 bases at V and 3 bases at J; junction bases unmatched: 13. CDR3 DNA sequence: TGTGCCAGCTCGGGACGAGGGGGCCACTCCTACACTGAAGCTTTCTTT. The encoded protein is CASSGRGGHSYTEAFF.

The V gene is TRBV12-3 or TRBV12-4, the J gene TRBJ1-3; D gene ambiguous. V was clipped by 2 bases and J by 9 bases, with 11 bases between them. The CDR3 runs 13 residues. CDR3 amino acids: CASSLMALGTIYF. The CDR3, as DNA: TGTGCCAGCAGTTTAATGGCTTTAGGCACCATATATTTT.

This clonotype was recorded at least ten times. The chain employs TRBV7-2 and TRBJ2-1; D call uncertain. The V gene's germline CDR1 is SGHTA and CDR2 FQGNSA. The length of the CDR3 is 14 residues. V was pared by 7 bases and J by 4 bases, with 14 bases between. The CDR3 nucleotides read TGTGCCAGCACCCCAGGCTGGGGTTACAATGAGCAGTTCTTC. This encodes CASTPGWGYNEQFF.

This rearrangement joins TRBV12-3 or TRBV12-4 to TRBJ1-5, with TRBD1 as a possible D gene (6 bases). Trimming removed 6 bases at V and 7 bases at J, with 25 bases between. The CDR3 covers 17 residues. The CDR3 nucleotides read TGTGCCAGCAGCCAGAGAGGGGAGCCAGGGGTGCGGCAGCCCCAGCATTTT. As protein: CASSQRGEPGVRQPQHF.

This clonotype was counted only a few times. V usage is TRBV10-3 and J usage is TRBJ2-5; 8 bases are a match to TRBD1. Germline trimming cut 6 bases from V and 4 bases from J; bases unmatched to any gene: 4. This CDR3 comprises 13 residues. Germline CDR1 reads ENHRY; CDR2 reads SYGVKD. The CDR3 coding sequence is TGTGCCATCAGCGGGACAGGTCTAGAGACCCAGTACTTC. Protein sequence: CAISGTGLETQYF.

This chain connects TRBV12-3 or TRBV12-4 to TRBJ2-7, with D possibly matching TRBD2 (6 bases). V lost 3 bases, J lost 3 bases, and 12 bases lay in between. This CDR3 contains 14 residues. CDR3 protein: CASSFGGEGYEQYF. The CDR3 nucleotides are TGTGCCAGCAGTTTTGGCGGGGAAGGCTACGAGCAGTACTTC.

V and J are TRBV27 and TRBJ1-5; tentatively, D is TRBD1 (6 bases). There are 14 residues in the CDR3. The V gene's germline CDR1 is MNHEY and CDR2 SMNVEV (reference sequence). V was shortened by 9 bases and J by 2 bases, with 14 bases between the two germline ends. The CDR3 nucleotides are TGTGCCAGTATGACAGGTTTTGGCAATCAGCCCCAGCATTTT. Encoded protein: CASMTGFGNQPQHF.

This clonotype occurred a few times. The rearrangement joins TRBV28 to TRBJ1-2; weak D call: TRBD1 (6 bases). V lost 0 bases to trimming and J lost 6 bases, with 17 bases between them. The CDR3 is 16 amino acids. Germline V gene lookup returns CDR1 MDHEN and CDR2 SYDVKM. In DNA, the CDR3 is TGTGCCAGCAGTTTATGGGCGACAGGCCTAGGCAATGGCTACACCTTC. It codes for CASSLWATGLGNGYTF.

This clonotype was picked up many times. The chain employs TRBV5-1 and TRBJ2-3, with D perhaps TRBD2 (6 bases). Germline V CDR1 and CDR2: SGHRS, YFSETQ. The germline V and J ends were trimmed by 5 bases and 0 bases, with 10 bases remaining between them. The length of the CDR3 is 14 residues. Here the CDR3 reads CASRIAVSTDTQYF. In DNA form, the CDR3 reads TGCGCCAGCAGGATAGCGGTTAGCACAGATACGCAGTATTTT.

The chain combines TRBV7-2 with TRBJ2-7; D is perhaps TRBD1 (5 bases). V lost 1 base and J lost 1, with 17 bases in between. The germline V gene encodes CDR1 SGHTA and CDR2 FQGNSA. This CDR3 has 17 amino acids. CDR3 region: CASSLGVQDLRSYEQYF. CDR3 DNA sequence: TGTGCCAGCAGCTTAGGGGTACAGGATTTGAGGTCCTACGAGCAGTACTTC.

This clonotype came up a few times. The rearrangement links TRBV20-1 to TRBJ2-1; 16 bases match TRBD2. Germline CDR1 and CDR2: DFQATT and SNEGSKA (reference sequence). The junction had 0 bases not matched to a gene; V was cut back by 3 bases and J by 4 bases. CDR3 size: 15 residues. The CDR3 DNA reads TGCAGTGCTAGGGGACTAGCGGGAGGGTACAATGAGCAGTTCTTC. As protein: CSARGLAGGYNEQFF.

This clonotype was recorded a few times. This chain connects TRBV11-2 to TRBJ2-7; D not certain. In germline, CDR1 is SGHAT, CDR2 FQNNGV. This CDR3 is built from 14 residues. Trimming removed 2 bases at V and 4 bases at J, with 12 bases between. The CDR3, as DNA: TGTGCCAGCAGCTTATCTACTCCCGGGTACGAGCAGTACTTC. Protein: CASSLSTPGYEQYF. Complete variable domain (other parts from reference TRBV11-2 and TRBJ2-7): EAGVAQSPRYKIIEKRQSVAFWCNPISGHATLYWYQQILGQGPKLLIQFQNNGVVDDSQLPKDRFSAERLKGVDSTLKIQPAKLEDSAVYLCASSLSTPGYEQYFGPGTRLTVT.

This clonotype was counted only a few times. The rearrangement links TRBV4-1 to TRBJ2-7; D is perhaps TRBD1 or TRBD2 (5 bases each). Trimming stripped 0 bases from V and 5 bases from J, with 8 bases between. Germline loops: CDR1 MGHRA, CDR2 YSYEKL. The CDR3 is 13 amino acids. The DNA for the CDR3 is TGCGCCAGCAGCCAAGAGGGGGTCCACGAGCAGTACTTC. It encodes CASSQEGVHEQYF.

The chain carries TRBV5-1 and TRBJ2-6; either TRBD1 or TRBD2 may supply D (5 bases each). The CDR3 length is 20 residues. V gave up 4 bases and J gave up 0 bases, with 23 bases separating them. CDR1 is SGHRS, CDR2 YFSETQ, per germline. In DNA, the CDR3 is TGCGCCAGCAGCGAAATTTACCGGGGCCAACCACTCTCTGGGGCCAACGTCCTGACTTTC. Encoded protein: CASSEIYRGQPLSGANVLTF.

The V and J genes are TRBV7-2 and TRBJ1-3; D is possibly TRBD1 (6 bases). CDR1 SGHTA and CDR2 FQGNSA come from the germline V gene. Trimming stripped 5 bases from V and 0 bases from J, with 11 bases between. This CDR3 region has 15 residues. The CDR3 DNA sequence: TGTGCCAGCAGCAGTAGGGGGGGCTCTGGAAACACCATATATTTT. Translation gives CASSSRGGSGNTIYF.

The chain recombines TRBV5-1 with TRBJ2-5, with TRBD1 as a possible D gene (6 bases). The CDR3 length is 15 residues. The germline V gene encodes CDR1 SGHRS and CDR2 YFSETQ. Between the trimmed V and J ends, which lost 4 bases and 4 bases, there was a span of 17 bases. DNA for the CDR3: TGCGCCAGCAGCCCGACAGGTAGCCGGGGAGAGACCCAGTACTTC. Residues: CASSPTGSRGETQYF.

In this sample, this clonotype turned up many times. The chain combines TRBV20-1 with TRBJ2-2; unclear D gene. In germline, CDR1 is DFQATT, CDR2 SNEGSKA (reference sequence). The V end was cut by 0 bases, the J end by 6 bases, with 11 bases between. The CDR3 loop spans 14 amino acids. CDR3 sequence (DNA): TGCAGTGCTAGAGATGGCTTCGACTCCGGGGAGCTGTTTTTT. Residues: CSARDGFDSGELFF.

This clonotype was seen more than once but under ten times. The chain links TRBV4-1 to TRBJ2-7; D unresolved. From germline, CDR1 is MGHRA and CDR2 YSYEKL. The CDR3 spans 12 residues. Trimming took off 0 bases at V and 4 bases at J, with 4 bases between the two ends. The CDR3 loop is CASSQEVYEQYF. CDR3 bases: TGCGCCAGCAGCCAAGAAGTTTACGAGCAGTACTTC.

This clonotype was observed a few times. CDR3: CASSPPLYNEQFF. As DNA, the CDR3 is TGTGCCAGCAGCCCCCCCCTCTACAATGAGCAGTTCTTC. The chain is built from TRBV7-9 and TRBJ2-1; D ambiguous. This CDR3 comprises 13 residues. Trimming took off 5 bases at V and 3 bases at J, with 8 bases between the two ends. Germline V gene lookup returns CDR1 SEHNR and CDR2 FQNEAQ (reference sequence).

There are a few counts of this clonotype. The chain uses TRBV29-1 and TRBJ1-2; D call uncertain. Germline V CDR1 and CDR2: SQVTM, ANQGSEA. Deletions cut 6 bases from V and 4 bases from J, with 15 bases between. CDR3 length equals 13 residues. This chain's CDR3 is CSVVDGPGYGYTF. CDR3 in DNA: TGCAGCGTGGTTGACGGGCCGGGCTATGGCTACACCTTC.